This T cell receptor beta chain was recorded in a study of OX40 agonist ivuxolimab in advanced cancers. Clones were sequenced by immunoSEQ multiplex PCR, and TCRdb holds only the in-frame ones, with some missing. The sample has about 40,000 clones, roughly four fifths seen once; the top ten hold roughly 24%. From germline, CDR1 is SGDLS and CDR2 YYNGEE. The V segment lost 3 bases and the J segment 6 bases; nucleotides outside the gene matches: 10. CDR3 length equals 16 residues. Comments on this clone: Its specificity is not known.

Overall study results and limits: More expanded clones were found, on average, in CD8+ than in CD4+ T cells.

The clonotype comes from an adult with an advanced solid tumor such as melanoma, head and neck, liver or kidney cancer. J is TRBJ2-2 and V is TRBV9; TRBD1 aligns across 8 bases. This specimen was CD4+ or CD8+ T cells sorted from blood, taken in a trial of the OX40 agonist ivuxolimab. This CDR3 is CASSARTGYTSGELFF. For the CDR3, the DNA is TGTGCCAGCAGCGCCAGGACAGGGTACACGTCCGGGGAGCTGTTTTTT. The whole variable domain, remainder taken from reference TRBV9 and TRBJ2-2, is DSGVTQTPKHLITATGQRVTLRCSPRSGDLSVYWYQQSLDQGLQFLIQYYNGEERAKGNILERFSAQQFPDLHSELNLSSLELGDSALYFCASSARTGYTSGELFFGEGSRLTVL.